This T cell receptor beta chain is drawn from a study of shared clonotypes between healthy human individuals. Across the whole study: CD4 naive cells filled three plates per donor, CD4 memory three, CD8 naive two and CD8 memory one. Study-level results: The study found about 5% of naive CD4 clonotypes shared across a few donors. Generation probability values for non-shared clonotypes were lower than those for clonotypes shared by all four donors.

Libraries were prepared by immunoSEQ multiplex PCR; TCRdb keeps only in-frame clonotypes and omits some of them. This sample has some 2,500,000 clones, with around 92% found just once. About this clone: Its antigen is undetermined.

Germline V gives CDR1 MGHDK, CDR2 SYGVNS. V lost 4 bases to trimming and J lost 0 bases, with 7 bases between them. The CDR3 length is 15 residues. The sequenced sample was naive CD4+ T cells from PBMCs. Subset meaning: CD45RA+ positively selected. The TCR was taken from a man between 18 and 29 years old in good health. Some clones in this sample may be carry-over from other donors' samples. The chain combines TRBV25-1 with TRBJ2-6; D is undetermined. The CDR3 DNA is TGTGCCAGCAGTGGCTGGCGCTCTGGGGCCAACGTCCTGACTTTC. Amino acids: CASSGWRSGANVLTF.